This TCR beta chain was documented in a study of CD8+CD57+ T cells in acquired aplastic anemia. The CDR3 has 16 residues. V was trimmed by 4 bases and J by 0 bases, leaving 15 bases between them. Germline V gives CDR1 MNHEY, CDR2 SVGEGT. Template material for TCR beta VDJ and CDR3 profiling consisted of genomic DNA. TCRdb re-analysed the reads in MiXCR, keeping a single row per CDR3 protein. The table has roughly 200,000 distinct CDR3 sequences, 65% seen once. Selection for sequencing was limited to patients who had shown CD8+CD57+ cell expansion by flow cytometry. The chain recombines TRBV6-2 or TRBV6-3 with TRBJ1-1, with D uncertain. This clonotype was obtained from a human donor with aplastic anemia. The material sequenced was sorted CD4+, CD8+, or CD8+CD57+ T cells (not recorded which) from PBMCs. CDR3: CASSSLSEGMNTEAFF. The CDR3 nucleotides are TGTGCCAGCAGTTCTCTGTCCGAAGGCATGAACACTGAAGCTTTCTTT.